This TCR beta chain was sequenced for a study of cytomegalovirus exposure and HLA in healthy donors. Study summary: Inside one of the first data releases sat about 85 million unique TCRs taken from HLA-typed donors. The study's findings and limits: Using the classifier, cytomegalovirus status was reportedly diagnosed with high specificity and sensitivity.

As regards this clone: The antigen is not known.

Unmatched junction bases numbered 8, after V lost 2 bases and J lost 3 bases. The CDR3 totals 16 residues. CDR1 is MDHEN, CDR2 SYDVKM, per germline. A multiplex PCR was run with 60 Vbeta primers and 13 Jbeta primers. Assay: immunoSEQ multiplex PCR; the TCRdb copy retains only in-frame clones and omits some. The data contain 90,000 to 110,000 clones, about 13% of them singletons. The sequenced material came from PBMCs. The TCR sequence derives from a man aged 35 to 55 in good health and CMV-seropositive. The chain links TRBV28 to TRBJ2-7, with 9 bases identical to TRBD1. The CDR3: CASSLRGQGRGYEQYF. Here the CDR3 DNA reads TGTGCCAGCAGTTTAAGGGGACAGGGAAGAGGCTACGAGCAGTACTTC.